The next 21 T cell receptor beta chains were all read from a single sample in a study of long-term antiretroviral therapy in people with HIV. The assay, immunoSEQ v3.0, was run at survey level. The method was immunoSEQ multiplex PCR; TCRdb's version includes in-frame clones alone and lacks a portion of them. The repertoire consists of under 50,000 clones, with about 90% occurring once and the leading ten covering about 4%. Here the sequenced sample was unsorted PBMCs, taken 1.2 years after starting antiretroviral therapy. Source of these receptors: a woman between 50 and 59 years old with HIV.

The V call is TRBV6-1, the J call TRBJ1-3, with 8 bases identical to TRBD1. This CDR3 spans 13 amino acids. The J segment lost 8 bases and the V segment lost 8 bases, leaving 8 bases of the junction unmatched. Germline values: CDR1 MNHNS, CDR2 SASEGT. The CDR3: CASRNRGEDTIYF. The CDR3, as DNA: TGTGCCAGCCGTAACAGGGGGGAAGACACCATATATTTT.

The chain uses TRBV30 and TRBJ1-4; D is uncertain. The CDR3 spans 13 residues. Germline values: CDR1 GTSNPN, CDR2 SVGIG (reference sequence). Trimming left V 0 bases short and J 3 bases short, with 5 bases between. This CDR3 is CAWSVGPNEKLFF. CDR3 sequence (DNA): TGTGCCTGGAGTGTAGGTCCTAATGAAAAACTGTTTTTT.

This chain links TRBV9 with TRBJ2-1, with D tentatively TRBD1 (6 bases). Per the germline V gene, CDR1 is SGDLS and CDR2 is YYNGEE. Trimming took off 4 bases at V and 0 bases at J, with 8 bases between the two ends. CDR3 length: 14 amino acids. The CDR3 DNA sequence: TGTGCCAGCAGCCAGGGGAGCTCCTACAATGAGCAGTTCTTC. This translates into CASSQGSSYNEQFF.

The CDR3 sequence is CSVAGRGQGEAFF. CDR3 bases: TGCAGCGTTGCAGGCAGGGGGCAAGGTGAAGCTTTCTTT. The chain couples TRBV29-1 to TRBJ1-1, with 8 bases identical to TRBD1. The CDR3 covers 13 residues. The trim removed 4 bases at V and 7 bases at J, leaving 8 bases unmatched. Germline V CDR1 and CDR2: SQVTM, ANQGSEA.

This chain links TRBV18 with TRBJ2-2, with TRBD1 identical over 8 bases. Per germline, CDR1 KGHSH and CDR2 LQKENI. J lost 3 bases, V lost 4 bases, and 4 bases had no gene match. The CDR3 consists of 15 residues. The CDR3 sequence is CASSRQGSYTGELFF. The CDR3 nucleotides are TGTGCCAGCTCACGACAGGGGTCCTACACCGGGGAGCTGTTTTTT.

The chain couples TRBV27 to TRBJ2-7, with D tentatively TRBD1 (6 bases). V gave up 2 bases and J gave up 1 base, with 12 bases separating them. Germline V gives CDR1 MNHEY, CDR2 SMNVEV (reference sequence). The CDR3 covers 15 residues. This chain's CDR3 is CASSLIGTWSYEQYF. CDR3 bases: TGTGCCAGCAGTTTAATCGGGACATGGTCCTACGAGCAGTACTTC.

CDR3 nucleotide sequence: TGTGCCAGCCGAGAGGTAGGGCGACACAATGAGCAGTTCTTC. Protein sequence: CASREVGRHNEQFF. The gene calls are TRBV27 and TRBJ2-1, with no clear D. The V gene lost 8 bases and the J gene lost 5 bases, with 16 bases spanning the gap. Germline V gene lookup returns CDR1 MNHEY and CDR2 SMNVEV (reference sequence). This CDR3 is built from 14 residues.

The chain combines TRBV29-1 with TRBJ1-1; D call uncertain. The CDR3 loop spans 13 amino acids. Trimming pared 2 bases from V and 4 bases from J, leaving 11 bases between. Germline V gives CDR1 SQVTM, CDR2 ANQGSEA. In DNA form, the CDR3 reads TGCAGCGTTGAACCCCCGTTGGGCACTGAAGCTTTCTTT. Translation: CSVEPPLGTEAFF.

This clone has just a few counts. The chain is built from TRBV7-9 and TRBJ1-3, with 10 bases lining up with TRBD1. CDR1 and CDR2 (germline): SEHNR, FQNEAQ (reference sequence). The CDR3 spans 15 residues. Unmatched junction bases numbered 5, after V lost 1 base and J lost 8 bases. CDR3 loop: CASSLGTGGRHTIYF. The CDR3 DNA sequence: TGTGCCAGCAGCTTAGGGACAGGGGGAAGGCACACCATATATTTT.

The J gene is TRBJ2-1, the V gene TRBV7-9, with 11 nucleotides matching TRBD1. V trimming: 5 bases; J trimming: 7 bases; junction bases outside the gene matches: 10. The germline V gene encodes CDR1 SEHNR and CDR2 FQNEAQ (reference sequence). The CDR3 loop spans 16 amino acids. The CDR3 bases are TGTGCCAGCAGCCCCCAGGCGGACAGGGGGCAAAATGAGCAGTTCTTC. It yields the protein CASSPQADRGQNEQFF.

The chain uses TRBV9 and TRBJ1-2; the D is unclear. The length of the CDR3 is 11 residues. V was trimmed by 7 bases and J by 8 bases, leaving 12 bases between them. The germline gives CDR1 SGDLS, CDR2 YYNGEE. The DNA for the CDR3 is TGTGCCAGCGGCCCATCAGGCGGCTACACCTTC. It specifies CASGPSGGYTF.

This chain links TRBV19 with TRBJ1-2, with D perhaps TRBD1 (6 bases). Per germline, CDR1 LNHDA and CDR2 SQIVND (reference sequence). With 10 bases removed from V and 7 bases from J, the gap between germline ends came to 16 bases. CDR3 size: 12 residues. The CDR3 DNA sequence: TGTGCCACCGTAACAGGGTACTCTGGCTACACCTTC. Its translation is CATVTGYSGYTF.

This clone was observed a single time. The chain links TRBV1 to TRBJ2-7. TRBV1 is a listed pseudogene. CDR3 size: 16 residues. This CDR3 reads CTSSQDITPLAYEQYF. The CDR3 DNA reads TGCACCAGCAGCCAAGATATTACCCCCTTGGCCTACGAGCAGTACTTC.

The V and J genes are TRBV18 and TRBJ1-1; 11 nucleotides line up with TRBD1. CDR1 KGHSH and CDR2 LQKENI come from the germline V gene. This CDR3 is 16 amino acids long. V lost 5 bases and J lost 1; bases outside the gene matches: 6. The CDR3 loop is CASSDRDRGWNTEAFF. The CDR3 DNA follows: TGTGCCAGCTCAGACCGGGACAGGGGGTGGAACACTGAAGCTTTCTTT.

This rearrangement joins TRBV19 to TRBJ2-7; 8 nucleotides match TRBD1. Per germline, CDR1 LNHDA and CDR2 SQIVND (reference sequence). The CDR3 is 17 amino acids. V was clipped by 3 bases and J by 1 base; unmatched bases: 11. CDR3: CASSIAAPGQGSYEQYF. The CDR3 DNA is TGTGCCAGTAGTATCGCCGCCCCCGGACAGGGATCCTACGAGCAGTACTTC.

The V call is TRBV2, the J call TRBJ2-5, with TRBD2 identical over 13 bases. From germline, CDR1 is SNHLY and CDR2 FYNNEI. The CDR3 consists of 18 residues. The trim removed 3 bases at V and 2 bases at J, leaving 9 bases unmatched. DNA for the CDR3: TGTGCCAGCAGTGACGGCCAACTAGCGGGGGGGAAACAAGAGACCCAGTACTTC. It translates to CASSDGQLAGGKQETQYF.

The sample holds one count of this clone. The V gene is TRBV19, the J gene TRBJ1-5, with D maybe TRBD1 (6 bases). The V and J ends lost 7 bases and 3 bases respectively, with 16 bases between them. CDR1 is LNHDA and CDR2 is SQIVND in the germline V gene (reference sequence). The CDR3 sequence is 15 residues long. The CDR3 DNA follows: TGTGCCAGTACCGAAACCGGGGGCCACAATCAGCCCCAGCATTTT. The encoded protein is CASTETGGHNQPQHF.

This rearrangement joins TRBV11-2 to TRBJ1-1, with D possibly being TRBD1 (5 bases). The germline V gene has CDR1 SGHAT and CDR2 FQNNGV. This CDR3 comprises 14 residues. The ends were cut back, 0 bases at V and 5 bases at J, with 10 bases in the middle. As DNA, the CDR3 is TGTGCCAGCAGCTTAGACTTGGGGGATACTGAAGCTTTCTTT. The encoded protein is CASSLDLGDTEAFF.

This clone was observed a single time. V is TRBV7-6 and J is TRBJ2-5; TRBD2 aligns across 13 bases. CDR3 size: 21 residues. Germline CDR1 reads SGHVS; CDR2 reads FNYEAQ. Trimming at V came to 1 base and at J to 0 bases, leaving 14 bases not matched to a gene. CDR3 bases: TGTGCCAGCAGCTTAGTCCCCGTGGGGGGACTAGCGGGGCTAAACCAAGAGACCCAGTACTTC. Translating gives CASSLVPVGGLAGLNQETQYF.

The chain carries TRBV27 and TRBJ2-7, with 11 bases that match TRBD1. The junction had 5 bases not matched to a gene; V was cut back by 6 bases and J by 7 bases. The CDR3 has 13 amino acids. Germline CDR1 MNHEY, CDR2 SMNVEV (reference sequence). CDR3 coding DNA: TGTGCCAGCAGCACCGGGACAGGGGGAGAGCAGTACTTC. Translated: CASSTGTGGEQYF.

The chain joins TRBV5-6 to TRBJ2-7; D gene unclear. CDR1 SGHDT and CDR2 YYEEEE come from the germline V gene. The CDR3 runs 11 residues. Trimming took off 0 bases at V and 5 bases at J, with 3 bases between the two ends. The CDR3 loop is CASSLANEQYF. The CDR3 DNA follows: TGTGCCAGCAGCTTGGCGAACGAGCAGTACTTC.